The 27 T cell receptor beta chains below all came from one sample that was sequenced in a study of OX40 agonist ivuxolimab in advanced cancers. Produced via immunoSEQ multiplex PCR; TCRdb's table is partial and in-frame only. The sample yields 67,000 or so clones, approximately 89% seen once. The source material was CD4+ or CD8+ T cells sorted from blood, sampled in a trial of the OX40 agonist ivuxolimab. The receptors derive from an adult with an advanced solid tumor such as melanoma, head and neck, liver or kidney cancer.

The chain carries TRBV19 and TRBJ2-6; D might be TRBD2 (6 bases). Per germline, CDR1 LNHDA and CDR2 SQIVND (reference sequence). V shed 6 bases and J shed 2 bases, with 26 bases lying between them. The CDR3 is 20 residues long. In nucleotides, the CDR3 is TGTGCCAGTAGATGGGGTTGGAGGGGAAAACGAGGAGCTGGGGCCAACGTCCTGACTTTC. Translated, it gives CASRWGWRGKRGAGANVLTF.

This chain connects TRBV5-4 to TRBJ2-5; D might be TRBD1 (6 bases). V shed 5 bases and J shed 2 bases, with 10 bases lying between them. The CDR3 spans 13 residues. Germline-derived CDR1 and CDR2 are SGHNT and YYREEE (reference sequence). CDR3 in amino acids: CASSFGQQETQYF. The CDR3 DNA reads as TGTGCCAGCAGTTTCGGACAGCAAGAGACCCAGTACTTC.

This rearrangement joins TRBV2 to TRBJ2-1; a weak D match, TRBD2 (6 bases). The germline gives CDR1 SNHLY, CDR2 FYNNEI. CDR3 length: 14 amino acids. Trimming shortened V by 5 bases and J by 4 bases, and 12 bases separated the two germline ends. CDR3: CASSPLAIYNEQFF. The CDR3, as DNA: TGTGCCAGCAGTCCTCTAGCGATTTACAATGAGCAGTTCTTC.

The chain combines TRBV6-1 with TRBJ1-5; 8 positions match TRBD1. With 5 bases clipped from V and 5 bases from J, the junction kept 8 bases outside the gene matches. The CDR3 runs 15 residues. From germline, CDR1 is MNHNS and CDR2 SASEGT. The CDR3 region has the DNA TGTGCCAGCAGTAACCGGGACAGGTACGATCAGCCCCAGCATTTT. This sequence encodes CASSNRDRYDQPQHF.

The rearrangement uses TRBV7-9 and TRBJ2-1, with TRBD2 identical over 8 bases. V trimming: 5 bases; J trimming: 4 bases; junction bases outside the gene matches: 4. The CDR3 spans 14 residues. Germline V gives CDR1 SEHNR, CDR2 FQNEAQ (reference sequence). The CDR3 bases are TGTGCCAGCAGCCCCCGGGAGGGATACAATGAGCAGTTCTTC. This gives the protein CASSPREGYNEQFF.

The sample holds one count of this clone. The gene calls are TRBV5-1 and TRBJ2-3; possible D gene TRBD1, 6 bases. CDR3 size: 14 residues. The V end was cut by 0 bases, the J end by 3 bases, with 8 bases between. Germline lookup yields CDR1 SGHRS and CDR2 YFSETQ. The CDR3 protein is CASSLVQGTDTQYF. CDR3 bases: TGCGCCAGCAGCTTGGTCCAGGGGACAGATACGCAGTATTTT.

V gene TRBV5-4 combines with J gene TRBJ2-5; D call uncertain. Germline V gene lookup returns CDR1 SGHNT and CDR2 YYREEE (reference sequence). The CDR3 covers 16 residues. Trimming cost V 4 bases and J 4 bases, with 20 bases left between them. In DNA form, the CDR3 reads TGTGCCAGCAGCGACCGAAGGTTTGGTAAGGCAGAGACCCAGTACTTC. This sequence encodes CASSDRRFGKAETQYF.

The chain combines TRBV7-7 with TRBJ2-5, with 13 positions matching TRBD2. CDR1 is SSHAT, CDR2 FNYEAQ, per germline (reference sequence). This CDR3 is 16 amino acids long. Trimming cost V 5 bases and J 5 bases; bases outside gene matches: 8. In nucleotides, the CDR3 is TGTGCCAGCAGCCCCCGACTAGCGGGGGGCGGGGAGACCCAGTACTTC. This sequence encodes CASSPRLAGGGETQYF.

This clone was seen a single time. The CDR3 nucleotides read TGTGCCAGCAGTGAAGCGAACAATGAGCAGTTCTTC. Translation gives CASSEANNEQFF. The chain links TRBV2 to TRBJ2-1; D is undetermined. Trimming shortened V by 0 bases and J by 5 bases, and 2 bases separated the two germline ends. Germline CDR1 and CDR2: SNHLY and FYNNEI. There are 12 residues in the CDR3.

This rearrangement joins TRBV2 to TRBJ2-3; TRBD1 matches 8 bases. V lost 7 bases, J lost 5 bases, and 5 bases stayed unmatched. Per the germline V gene, CDR1 is SNHLY and CDR2 is FYNNEI. This CDR3 has 13 amino acids. Here the CDR3 reads CASMRTGIDTQYF. In DNA, the CDR3 is TGTGCCAGCATGCGGACAGGGATAGATACGCAGTATTTT.

As DNA, the CDR3 is TGCGCCAGCAGCCAAGATAGGGCCATGTCTGCCAACTATGGCTACACCTTC. This gives the protein CASSQDRAMSANYGYTF. The rearrangement links TRBV4-1 to TRBJ1-2; D not certain. V lost 0 bases and J lost 2, with 16 bases in between. The germline V gene encodes CDR1 MGHRA and CDR2 YSYEKL. This CDR3 has 17 amino acids.

The chain combines TRBV30 with TRBJ1-4; possible D gene TRBD1, 5 bases. The CDR3 sequence is 13 residues long. CDR1 and CDR2 (germline): GTSNPN, SVGIG (reference sequence). Trimming removed 5 bases from V and 8 bases from J, with 15 bases in between. The CDR3 DNA sequence: TGTGCCTGGGGAAACCGGGGCGAGGAAAAACTGTTTTTT. The encoded protein is CAWGNRGEEKLFF.

The chain has TRBV9 and TRBJ1-1, with D unclear. The CDR3 covers 16 residues. Looked up from germline, CDR1 is SGDLS and CDR2 is YYNGEE. The V and J ends lost 6 bases and 1 base respectively, with 19 bases between them. DNA of the CDR3: TGTGCCAGCACCCCCCCGGACCTCCCCGGGAACACTGAAGCTTTCTTT. Residues: CASTPPDLPGNTEAFF.

This clone has just one count. This chain connects TRBV19 to TRBJ2-3; 9 bases align to TRBD2. This CDR3 contains 15 residues. J lost 2 bases, V lost 5 bases, and 5 bases had no gene match. Germline V gives CDR1 LNHDA, CDR2 SQIVND (reference sequence). CDR3 loop: CASSAGGTLTDTQYF. CDR3 coding DNA: TGTGCCAGTAGTGCGGGGGGGACCCTCACAGATACGCAGTATTTT.

J is TRBJ2-3 and V is TRBV6-1; weak D call: TRBD1 (6 bases). V dropped 10 bases and J dropped 4 bases, with 15 bases sitting between them. Germline V CDR1 and CDR2: MNHNS, SASEGT. The CDR3 is made up of 13 amino acids. CDR3 amino acids: CATAGVVADTQYF. CDR3 nucleotide sequence: TGTGCCACAGCAGGGGTTGTTGCAGATACGCAGTATTTT.

By frequency in the sample, this clone is medium-sized. The rearrangement joins TRBV18 to TRBJ2-7; D is unresolved. The CDR3 runs 14 residues. The germline CDR1 and CDR2 sequences are KGHSH and LQKENI. Deletions cut 6 bases from V and 2 bases from J, with 14 bases between. CDR3 protein: CASSRSSVTYEQYF. DNA for the CDR3: TGTGCCAGCTCTCGATCTTCTGTAACCTACGAGCAGTACTTC.

The V and J genes are TRBV9 and TRBJ2-7; D unresolved. The germline CDR1 and CDR2 sequences are SGDLS and YYNGEE. The CDR3 runs 13 residues. Deletions cut 4 bases from V and 0 bases from J, with 8 bases between. CDR3 loop: CASSPGRSYEQYF. The CDR3 DNA follows: TGTGCCAGCAGCCCCGGGCGCTCCTACGAGCAGTACTTC.

The chain uses TRBV7-6 and TRBJ1-6; no firm D call. Trimming took off 4 bases at V and 10 bases at J, with 11 bases between the two ends. Germline CDR1 SGHVS, CDR2 FNYEAQ. This CDR3 contains 13 residues. CDR3 protein: CASSSQDRSPLHF. Written as DNA, the CDR3 is TGTGCCAGCAGCTCCCAGGATAGATCACCCCTCCACTTT.

The chain has TRBV30 and TRBJ1-3; TRBD1 is a possible D gene (6 bases). V was trimmed by 3 bases and J by 0 bases, leaving 15 bases between them. CDR3 length: 16 residues. Germline V gene data show CDR1 as GTSNPN and CDR2 as SVGIG (reference sequence). The CDR3 loop reads CAWSEYGQISGNTIYF. Written as DNA, the CDR3 is TGTGCCTGGAGCGAATATGGACAGATCTCTGGAAACACCATATATTTT.

This chain joins TRBV19 and TRBJ2-3; a weak D match, TRBD2 (5 bases). The CDR3 length is 13 residues. V dropped 4 bases and J dropped 6 bases, with 11 bases sitting between them. Per the germline V gene, CDR1 is LNHDA and CDR2 is SQIVND (reference sequence). In DNA, the CDR3 is TGTGCCAGTAGTACCCGGACTGCCGATACGCAGTATTTT. This translates into CASSTRTADTQYF.

This clone was counted once. The rearrangement links TRBV4-2 to TRBJ2-6, with TRBD1 matching over 12 bases. This CDR3 is 20 amino acids long. CDR1 and CDR2 (germline): LGHNA, YNFKEQ. Germline trimming cut 1 base from V and 4 bases from J; bases unmatched to any gene: 11. The CDR3 spells CASSQVVFGTGGAGANVLTF. The CDR3 coding sequence is TGTGCCAGCAGCCAAGTTGTTTTCGGGACAGGGGGCGCCGGGGCCAACGTCCTGACTTTC.

The J gene is TRBJ2-3, the V gene TRBV5-1, with 8 bases lining up with TRBD2. V dropped 2 bases and J dropped 1; count of bases not matched to a gene: 3. CDR1 SGHRS and CDR2 YFSETQ come from the germline V gene. This CDR3 is 15 amino acids long. Written as DNA, the CDR3 is TGCGCCAGCAGCTTCTGGACTAGCCGCACAGATACGCAGTATTTT. As protein: CASSFWTSRTDTQYF.

This chain links TRBV7-9 with TRBJ1-1; no clear D. This CDR3 has 12 residues. Germline values: CDR1 SEHNR, CDR2 FQNEAQ (reference sequence). V was shortened by 7 bases and J by 0 bases, with 6 bases between the two germline ends. This CDR3 is CASTLMNTEAFF. CDR3 coding DNA: TGTGCCAGCACCCTAATGAACACTGAAGCTTTCTTT.

The chain combines TRBV2 with TRBJ1-6; possible D gene TRBD1, 6 bases. CDR3 length equals 15 residues. Germline CDR1 and CDR2: SNHLY and FYNNEI. The germline V and J ends were trimmed by 1 base and 7 bases, with 11 bases remaining between them. The CDR3 reads CASSEDRVGNSPLHF. CDR3 nucleotide sequence: TGTGCCAGCAGTGAAGACAGGGTGGGCAATTCACCCCTCCACTTT.

This chain uses TRBV4-2 with TRBJ1-1; D not certain. Trimming stripped 0 bases from V and 0 bases from J, with 11 bases between. Germline assignment: CDR1 LGHNA and CDR2 YNFKEQ. This CDR3 spans 16 amino acids. Here the CDR3 DNA reads TGTGCCAGCAGCCAAGATTGGGCAGGATTGAACACTGAAGCTTTCTTT. Translated: CASSQDWAGLNTEAFF.

As DNA, the CDR3 is TGTGCCAGCAGCCAAGACCGAACAGGGGGCGCAACAGATACGCAGTATTTT. Translated: CASSQDRTGGATDTQYF. The V and J genes are TRBV5-4 and TRBJ2-3; TRBD1 matches 9 bases. Germline CDR1 is SGHNT and CDR2 is YYREEE (reference sequence). The CDR3 runs 17 residues. The junction had 12 bases not matched to a gene; V was cut back by 4 bases and J by 3 bases.

CDR3: CASSLIGSPLHF. The CDR3 DNA is TGTGCCAGCAGTTTAATCGGGTCACCCCTCCACTTT. The chain links TRBV27 to TRBJ1-6; D not certain. This CDR3 has 12 amino acids. Germline V gene data show CDR1 as MNHEY and CDR2 as SMNVEV (reference sequence). V lost 2 bases to trimming and J lost 10 bases, with 6 bases between them.